Following are 30 T cell receptor beta chains from one sample sequenced in a study of T cell clonotyping in hematopoietic cell transplantation. The time point was: recipient sample about 28 days before transplant, after cytoreduction. Data came from immunoSEQ multiplex PCR; TCRdb stores just in-frame clones and leaves some out. The sample carries several thousand clones, roughly three quarters recorded once. Sequences were derived from peripheral blood mononuclear cells, sampled before stem cell transplant. The receptors were gathered from a man in his sixties with acute myeloid leukemia. Some clones in this sample may be carry-over from other donors' samples.

The CDR3 DNA reads as TGTGCCAGCAGCGTAGGGCCAGTTTATGGCTACACCTTC. It translates to CASSVGPVYGYTF. V usage is TRBV9 and J usage is TRBJ1-2; D is uncertain. Germline V CDR1 and CDR2: SGDLS, YYNGEE. This CDR3 has 13 residues. With 0 bases removed from V and 5 bases from J, the gap between germline ends came to 8 bases.

This clone was seen a few times. This chain connects TRBV12-5 to TRBJ1-5; the match to TRBD1 covers 7 bases. Germline CDR1 LGHNT, CDR2 FRNRAP. The CDR3 is 13 residues long. V lost 6 bases, J lost 6 bases, and 5 bases stayed unmatched. The CDR3 protein is CASGTGIGQPQHF. CDR3 sequence (DNA): TGTGCTAGTGGGACAGGGATAGGTCAGCCCCAGCATTTT.

A word on this clone: The same CDR3 is also encoded by other DNA sequences in this sample. The chain combines TRBV5-4 with TRBJ2-5; D gene unclear. The CDR3 covers 14 residues. With 0 bases removed from V and 2 bases from J, the gap between germline ends came to 8 bases. Per the germline V gene, CDR1 is SGHNT and CDR2 is YYREEE (reference sequence). CDR3 in amino acids: CASSLAGAQETQYF. The CDR3 DNA follows: TGTGCCAGCAGCTTGGCGGGCGCGCAAGAGACCCAGTACTTC.

The J gene is TRBJ2-5, the V gene TRBV28; D gene uncertain. Germline CDR1 reads MDHEN; CDR2 reads SYDVKM. Trimming removed 5 bases at V and 6 bases at J, with 13 bases between. The CDR3 sequence is 13 residues long. The CDR3 sequence: CASSTGPAQTQYF. As DNA, the CDR3 is TGTGCCAGCAGTACCGGACCGGCCCAGACCCAGTACTTC.

V and J are TRBV7-6 and TRBJ2-3, with no clear D. This CDR3 is 14 amino acids long. Trimming stripped 2 bases from V and 0 bases from J, with 6 bases between. Germline lookup yields CDR1 SGHVS and CDR2 FNYEAQ. CDR3 protein: CASSLYYSTDTQYF. CDR3 bases: TGTGCCAGCAGCTTATACTATAGCACAGATACGCAGTATTTT.

By proportion, this clone is medium-sized. The chain uses TRBV30 and TRBJ1-5, with 7 positions matching TRBD1. The V gene's germline CDR1 is GTSNPN and CDR2 SVGIG (reference sequence). J lost 5 bases, V lost 5 bases, and 6 bases had no gene match. The CDR3 extends over 13 amino acids. Written as DNA, the CDR3 is TGTGCCTGGGGGAACAGGGGCGATCAGCCCCAGCATTTT. Protein sequence: CAWGNRGDQPQHF.

J is TRBJ2-3 and V is TRBV7-3; D remains ambiguous. Germline CDR1 SGHTA, CDR2 FQGTGA. The CDR3 consists of 14 residues. Trimming took off 1 base at V and 5 bases at J, with 10 bases between the two ends. CDR3: CASSLMSVGDTQYF. CDR3 DNA: TGTGCCAGCAGCTTAATGTCCGTAGGAGATACGCAGTATTTT.

The chain has TRBV6-1 and TRBJ2-7, with TRBD1 matching over 10 bases. The germline V gene encodes CDR1 MNHNS and CDR2 SASEGT. V lost 3 bases, J lost 2 bases, and 4 bases stayed unmatched. The CDR3 is made up of 15 amino acids. The CDR3 region is CASSDLGTGAYEQYF. The CDR3 nucleotides are TGTGCCAGCAGTGATTTAGGGACAGGGGCCTACGAGCAGTACTTC.

This clone was counted between two and nine times. The chain couples TRBV7-6 to TRBJ2-7; 9 bases agree with TRBD1. The germline V gene encodes CDR1 SGHVS and CDR2 FNYEAQ. After removal of 3 bases from V and 5 bases from J, the junction contained 14 bases not matched to a gene. The CDR3 is made up of 17 amino acids. CDR3 sequence reads: CASSFRTPGQGSHEQYF. The CDR3 region has the DNA TGTGCCAGCAGCTTTAGGACTCCCGGACAGGGGTCCCACGAGCAGTACTTC. The full variable domain, rest sourced from reference TRBV7-6 and TRBJ2-7, is GAGVSQSPRYKVTKRGQDVALRCDPISGHVSLYWYRQALGQGPEFLTYFNYEAQQDKSGLPNDRFSAERPEGSISTLTIQRTEQRDSAMYRCASSFRTPGQGSHEQYFGPGTRLTVT.

The rearrangement uses TRBV5-1 and TRBJ2-3; 10 bases map to TRBD2. Germline CDR1 SGHRS, CDR2 YFSETQ. The ends lost 0 bases at V and 2 bases at J; junction bases unmatched: 12. The CDR3 covers 19 residues. CDR3 bases: TGCGCCAGCAGCTTGGAGCCTAGCGGGAGCCGCCTCAACACAGATACGCAGTATTTT. It encodes CASSLEPSGSRLNTDTQYF. The full variable domain, its missing parts supplied by reference TRBV5-1 and TRBJ2-3, is KAGVTQTPRYLIKTRGQQVTLSCSPISGHRSVSWYQQTPGQGLQFLFEYFSETQRNKGNFPGRFSGRQFSNSRSEMNVSTLELGDSALYLCASSLEPSGSRLNTDTQYFGPGTRLTVL.

This rearrangement joins TRBV2 to TRBJ2-7; 11 nucleotides align to TRBD1. Germline CDR1 is SNHLY and CDR2 is FYNNEI. The CDR3 consists of 14 residues. J gave up 2 bases and V 4 bases, and 1 base lay outside the gene matches. CDR3 in amino acids: CASSADRGPYEQYF. DNA for the CDR3: TGTGCCAGCAGTGCGGACAGGGGGCCCTACGAGCAGTACTTC.

This clone occurred a few times. The J gene is TRBJ2-5, the V gene TRBV5-1; no firm D call. Germline assignment: CDR1 SGHRS and CDR2 YFSETQ. The CDR3 spans 14 residues. V was cut by 4 bases and J by 5 bases, with 15 bases left in between. DNA of the CDR3: TGCGCCAGCAGCCTGGCGGTGCTCACGGAGACCCAGTACTTC. Translating it yields CASSLAVLTETQYF.

The rearrangement uses TRBV29-1 and TRBJ2-3; 8 bases are a match to TRBD2. Trimming took 6 bases from V and 1 from J; bases not matched to a gene: 3. CDR3 size: 13 residues. Germline CDR1 reads SQVTM; CDR2 reads ANQGSEA. The CDR3 spells CSVGRARTDTQYF. The CDR3 coding sequence is TGCAGCGTCGGGAGGGCGCGCACAGATACGCAGTATTTT.

The rearrangement links TRBV4-1 to TRBJ2-3; either TRBD1 or TRBD2 may supply D (6 bases each). This CDR3 has 17 residues. V was cut by 1 base and J by 0 bases, with 14 bases left in between. Looked up from germline, CDR1 is MGHRA and CDR2 is YSYEKL. DNA of the CDR3: TGCGCCAGCAGCCAAGTCGGAGGGGGGTCCAGCACAGATACGCAGTATTTT. It encodes CASSQVGGGSSTDTQYF.

The chain employs TRBV2 and TRBJ2-2; 10 bases fit TRBD2. The germline gives CDR1 SNHLY, CDR2 FYNNEI. The CDR3 loop spans 15 amino acids. Trimming cost V 9 bases and J 3 bases; bases outside gene matches: 7. CDR3 protein: CASILAGGHTGELFF. The CDR3 nucleotides are TGTGCCAGTATCTTAGCGGGGGGCCACACCGGGGAGCTGTTTTTT.

The chain couples TRBV27 to TRBJ2-1; TRBD2 aligns across 8 bases. The CDR3 extends over 13 amino acids. Germline CDR1 is MNHEY and CDR2 is SMNVEV (reference sequence). After removal of 3 bases from V and 14 bases from J, the junction contained 9 bases not matched to a gene. CDR3 coding DNA: TGTGCCAGCAGTTTCTCCGGACTAGCTTTAAAGTTCTTC. This sequence encodes CASSFSGLALKFF.

This clone is medium-sized (0.01 to 0.1%) by share. The chain couples TRBV25-1 to TRBJ1-1, with unresolved D. Germline CDR1 MGHDK, CDR2 SYGVNS. With 3 bases removed from V and 1 base from J, the gap between germline ends came to 21 bases. This CDR3 has 18 amino acids. The CDR3 here is CASSEGEFATRANTEAFF. CDR3 coding DNA: TGTGCCAGCAGTGAGGGAGAATTTGCGACTCGAGCGAACACTGAAGCTTTCTTT. Using reference TRBV25-1 and TRBJ1-1 for the parts outside the CDR3, the full variable domain is EADIYQTPRYLVIGTGKKITLECSQTMGHDKMYWYQQDPGMELHLIHYSYGVNSTEKGDLSSESTVSRIRTEHFPLTLESARPSHTSQYLCASSEGEFATRANTEAFFGQGTRLTVV.

This chain joins TRBV20-1 and TRBJ2-7; D gene uncertain. Per germline, CDR1 DFQATT and CDR2 SNEGSKA (reference sequence). V was pared by 6 bases and J by 6 bases, with 12 bases between. The CDR3 consists of 11 residues. The CDR3 protein is CSAPVMGEQYF. Here the CDR3 DNA reads TGCAGTGCCCCGGTGATGGGCGAGCAGTACTTC.

The chain couples TRBV6-6 to TRBJ2-3, with TRBD1 matching over 8 bases. Looked up from germline, CDR1 is MNHNY and CDR2 is SVGAGI (reference sequence). V shed 5 bases and J 0 bases; nucleotides not matched to a gene: 7. This CDR3 region has 16 residues. Written as DNA, the CDR3 is TGTGCCAGCAGTAGACAGGGGATGTCTAGCACAGATACGCAGTATTTT. It encodes CASSRQGMSSTDTQYF.

The gene calls are TRBV30 and TRBJ1-2, with 9 nucleotides matching TRBD1. V dropped 3 bases and J dropped 6; count of bases not matched to a gene: 5. This CDR3 is built from 13 residues. CDR1 is GTSNPN, CDR2 SVGIG, per germline (reference sequence). CDR3 protein: CAWSWTGADGYTF. As DNA, the CDR3 is TGTGCCTGGAGCTGGACAGGGGCGGATGGCTACACCTTC.

The rearrangement joins TRBV6-5 to TRBJ1-5, with D uncertain. Germline CDR1 reads MNHEY; CDR2 reads SVGAGI. The CDR3 consists of 15 residues. Trimming left V 7 bases short and J 0 bases short, with 13 bases between. CDR3 protein: CASKPGGHSNQPQHF. CDR3 bases: TGTGCCAGCAAACCCGGCGGGCATAGCAATCAGCCCCAGCATTTT.

The chain joins TRBV29-1 to TRBJ2-1; D perhaps matches TRBD1 (6 bases). V was cut by 7 bases and J by 6 bases, with 16 bases left in between. The CDR3 runs 13 residues. The germline V gene encodes CDR1 SQVTM and CDR2 ANQGSEA. Here the CDR3 DNA reads TGCAGCGCCCCTGGGGGCTTCACCAATGAGCAGTTCTTC. Translating it yields CSAPGGFTNEQFF.

The V call is TRBV10-3, the J call TRBJ1-5, with TRBD1 as a possible D gene (6 bases). CDR1 is ENHRY, CDR2 SYGVKD, per germline. V lost 0 bases and J 0 bases, leaving 6 bases between the germline ends. The CDR3 contains 15 residues. The CDR3, as DNA: TGTGCCATCAGTGAGTCGGGACATAGCAATCAGCCCCAGCATTTT. Translation gives CAISESGHSNQPQHF.

In this sample, this clone turned up once. The V call is TRBV11-3, the J call TRBJ2-1; D call uncertain. Germline V gene lookup returns CDR1 SGHNT and CDR2 YENEEA. The length of the CDR3 is 14 residues. The germline V and J ends were trimmed by 3 bases and 4 bases, with 10 bases remaining between them. CDR3 in amino acids: CASSFAGRYNEQFF. The CDR3 region has the DNA TGTGCCAGCAGCTTCGCAGGCCGGTACAATGAGCAGTTCTTC.

The V gene is TRBV6-1, the J gene TRBJ2-2, with D unresolved. V lost 5 bases to trimming and J lost 2 bases, with 9 bases between them. CDR3 length: 14 amino acids. CDR1 is MNHNS and CDR2 is SASEGT in the germline V gene. CDR3 region: CASSTDLNTGELFF. The CDR3 DNA reads TGTGCCAGCAGTACCGACTTAAACACCGGGGAGCTGTTTTTT.

The CDR3 is CASSLRDSSYNEQFF. CDR3 nucleotides: TGTGCCAGCAGCTTAAGGGACAGCTCCTACAATGAGCAGTTCTTC. The J gene is TRBJ2-1, the V gene TRBV7-3; 7 bases fit TRBD1. V was clipped by 1 base and J by 0 bases; unmatched bases: 0. The CDR3 has 15 residues. CDR1 is SGHTA, CDR2 FQGTGA, per germline.

The chain recombines TRBV5-1 with TRBJ1-1; 10 nucleotides match TRBD1. CDR3 length: 19 residues. V lost 0 bases to trimming and J lost 2 bases; unmatched junction nucleotides: 13. CDR1 SGHRS and CDR2 YFSETQ come from the germline V gene. The CDR3 bases are TGCGCCAGCAGCTTGGCGGCTGAGGTGTGGGACAGGGGTAACACTGAAGCTTTCTTT. Protein: CASSLAAEVWDRGNTEAFF.

The chain is built from TRBV6-1 and TRBJ1-6; 9 bases are a match to TRBD1. The germline CDR1 and CDR2 sequences are MNHNS and SASEGT. This CDR3 is built from 16 residues. V dropped 4 bases and J dropped 8; count of bases not matched to a gene: 9. The CDR3 reads CASSVTGGVGDSPLHF. In DNA form, the CDR3 reads TGTGCCAGCAGTGTCACAGGGGGCGTTGGGGATTCACCCCTCCACTTT.

This sequence joins TRBV19 and TRBJ2-1; 10 bases line up with TRBD2. Trimming at V came to 4 bases and at J to 7 bases, leaving 4 bases not matched to a gene. CDR1 is LNHDA, CDR2 SQIVND, per germline (reference sequence). CDR3 length: 14 residues. Here the CDR3 DNA reads TGTGCCAGTAGTACCGGGACTAGCGCAAATGAGCAGTTCTTC. Its protein product is CASSTGTSANEQFF. Full variable domain (remainder filled in from reference TRBV19 and TRBJ2-1): DGGITQSPKYLFRKEGQNVTLSCEQNLNHDAMYWYRQDPGQGLRLIYYSQIVNDFQKGDIAEGYSVSREKKESFPLTVTSAQKNPTAFYLCASSTGTSANEQFFGPGTRLTVL.

This clone occurred a few times. Other DNA sequences in this sample translate to the same CDR3. The V gene is TRBV5-4, the J gene TRBJ2-3; 8 bases are shared with TRBD2. V lost 2 bases, J lost 6 bases, and 5 bases stayed unmatched. Germline values: CDR1 SGHNT, CDR2 YYREEE (reference sequence). CDR3 length: 14 amino acids. CDR3: CASSLAGVSDTQYF. The CDR3 DNA sequence: TGTGCCAGCAGCTTAGCGGGAGTCAGCGATACGCAGTATTTT. The full variable domain, its missing parts supplied by reference TRBV5-4 and TRBJ2-3, is ETGVTQSPTHLIKTRGQQVTLRCSSQSGHNTVSWYQQALGQGPQFIFQYYREEENGRGNFPPRFSGLQFPNYSSELNVNALELDDSALYLCASSLAGVSDTQYFGPGTRLTVL.